This is a list of T cell receptor beta chains from one sample in a study of control samples from healthy donors and cancer patients. The table came from immunoSEQ multiplex PCR; TCRdb's copy has only in-frame clones and leaves some out. The repertoire includes 100,000 to 150,000 clones, more than 85% of them detected once, and almost 8% sits in the top ten. The sequenced sample consisted of blood. The receptors here all came from a woman aged 18-29 years in good health. Both conserved end residues are part of each CDR3. A D gene is named only where the DNA matches it firmly. Where a row states a size, it is once, few, many or the class of an expanded clone; other rows omit it.

J gene: TRBJ1-1; V gene: TRBV29-1; D gene: -; clone size: -; CDR3 protein: CSVARSGAEAFF; CDR3 DNA: TGCAGCGTTGCTCGTTCGGGGGCTGAAGCTTTCTTT
J gene: TRBJ1-4; V gene: TRBV28; D gene: -; clone size: -; CDR3 protein: CASSQGLEKLFF; CDR3 DNA: TGTGCCAGCAGTCAGGGATTGGAAAAACTGTTTTTT
J gene: TRBJ2-1; V gene: TRBV4-2; D gene: TRBD2; clone size: -; CDR3 protein: CASSQGSGGATDEQFF; CDR3 DNA: TGTGCCAGCAGCCAAGGTAGCGGGGGGGCCACGGATGAGCAGTTCTTC
J gene: TRBJ1-3; V gene: TRBV5-6; D gene: -; clone size: -; CDR3 protein: CATSRGPPGNTIYF; CDR3 DNA: TGTGCCACCTCCCGGGGGCCCCCTGGAAACACCATATATTTT
J gene: TRBJ2-3; V gene: TRBV20-1; D gene: -; clone size: -; CDR3 protein: CSASSRADTQYF; CDR3 DNA: TGCAGTGCTAGTAGCCGAGCAGATACGCAGTATTTT
J gene: TRBJ2-5; V gene: TRBV23-1; D gene: TRBD1; clone size: -; CDR3 protein: CASSQLGQRYQETQYF; CDR3 DNA: TGCGCCAGCAGTCAACTGGGACAGAGGTACCAAGAGACCCAGTACTTC
J gene: TRBJ2-2; V gene: TRBV27; D gene: -; clone size: -; CDR3 protein: CASSLESGELFF; CDR3 DNA: TGTGCCAGCAGTTTAGAGTCCGGGGAGCTGTTTTTT
J gene: TRBJ2-3; V gene: TRBV5-4; D gene: TRBD2; clone size: -; CDR3 protein: CASSLAGGGWKDTQYF; CDR3 DNA: TGTGCCAGCAGCTTGGCCGGGGGGGGCTGGAAAGATACGCAGTATTTT
J gene: TRBJ2-2; V gene: TRBV10-1; D gene: -; clone size: -; CDR3 protein: CASTKGHTGELFF; CDR3 DNA: TGCGCCAGCACCAAAGGACACACCGGGGAGCTGTTTTTT
J gene: TRBJ2-7; V gene: TRBV3-1/TRBV3-2; D gene: TRBD1; clone size: -; CDR3 protein: CASSQDRGSYEQYF; CDR3 DNA: TGTGCCAGCAGCCAAGACAGGGGGTCCTACGAGCAGTACTTC
J gene: TRBJ2-7; V gene: TRBV2; D gene: -; clone size: few; CDR3 protein: CATTGAGGEQYF; CDR3 DNA: TGTGCCACAACGGGTGCGGGTGGCGAGCAGTACTTC
J gene: TRBJ2-7; V gene: TRBV10-1; D gene: -; clone size: once; CDR3 protein: CASSERALPSYEQYF; CDR3 DNA: TGCGCCAGCAGCGAGAGGGCCCTACCGAGCTACGAGCAGTACTTC
J gene: TRBJ2-2; V gene: TRBV18; D gene: -; clone size: -; CDR3 protein: CASSPPTTRTGELFF; CDR3 DNA: TGTGCCAGCTCACCACCCACTACGCGAACCGGGGAGCTGTTTTTT
J gene: TRBJ2-3; V gene: TRBV9; D gene: -; clone size: -; CDR3 protein: CASSDGPRTDTQYF; CDR3 DNA: TGTGCCAGCAGCGATGGACCACGCACAGATACGCAGTATTTT
J gene: TRBJ2-3; V gene: TRBV14; D gene: TRBD2; clone size: -; CDR3 protein: CASSHGTSGADTQYF; CDR3 DNA: TGTGCCAGCAGCCATGGGACTAGCGGGGCAGATACGCAGTATTTT
J gene: TRBJ1-2; V gene: TRBV30; D gene: -; clone size: -; CDR3 protein: CAWSGWPIYGYTF; CDR3 DNA: TGTGCCTGGAGTGGGTGGCCGATCTATGGCTACACCTTC
J gene: TRBJ2-7; V gene: TRBV29-1; D gene: -; clone size: -; CDR3 protein: CSVVGGGNEQYF; CDR3 DNA: TGCAGCGTTGTGGGCGGTGGAAACGAGCAGTACTTC
J gene: TRBJ2-1; V gene: TRBV19; D gene: TRBD1; clone size: -; CDR3 protein: CASSTMDRGQNEQFF; CDR3 DNA: TGTGCCAGTAGCACCATGGACAGGGGGCAAAATGAGCAGTTCTTC
J gene: TRBJ2-1; V gene: TRBV10-2; D gene: TRBD2; clone size: once; CDR3 protein: CASSRSGGFNEQFF; CDR3 DNA: TGCGCCAGCAGTCGCAGCGGGGGCTTCAATGAGCAGTTCTTC
J gene: TRBJ2-1; V gene: TRBV6-5; D gene: -; clone size: -; CDR3 protein: CASRQDRETYNEQFF; CDR3 DNA: TGTGCCAGCAGACAGGACCGGGAGACCTACAATGAGCAGTTCTTC
J gene: TRBJ2-1; V gene: TRBV4-3; D gene: -; clone size: -; CDR3 protein: CASSQGLEKKEPFF; CDR3 DNA: TGCGCCAGCAGCCAAGGGCTCGAAAAGAAAGAACCGTTCTTC
J gene: TRBJ1-6; V gene: TRBV2; D gene: -; clone size: -; CDR3 protein: CASSEEPPGSYNSPLHF; CDR3 DNA: TGTGCCAGCAGTGAAGAACCCCCTGGTTCCTATAATTCACCCCTCCACTTT
J gene: TRBJ2-7; V gene: TRBV6-5; D gene: -; clone size: once; CDR3 protein: CASRRTGTAGEQYF; CDR3 DNA: TGTGCCAGCAGGCGAACCGGGACAGCGGGGGAGCAGTACTTC
J gene: TRBJ2-7; V gene: TRBV11-2; D gene: -; clone size: few; CDR3 protein: CASSLAFGQNEQYF; CDR3 DNA: TGTGCCAGCAGCTTAGCTTTCGGACAGAACGAGCAGTACTTC
J gene: TRBJ2-1; V gene: TRBV24-1; D gene: -; clone size: -; CDR3 protein: CATSDPGRFGEQFF; CDR3 DNA: TGTGCCACCTCTGACCCGGGTAGATTTGGCGAGCAGTTCTTC
J gene: TRBJ1-2; V gene: TRBV4-3; D gene: -; clone size: -; CDR3 protein: CASSQDRTGPYYGYTF; CDR3 DNA: TGCGCCAGCAGCCAAGATAGAACAGGGCCCTACTATGGCTACACCTTC
J gene: TRBJ2-3; V gene: TRBV5-1; D gene: TRBD2; clone size: -; CDR3 protein: CASREVPSGRVTQYF; CDR3 DNA: TGCGCCAGCAGAGAAGTACCTAGCGGGAGAGTTACGCAGTATTTT
J gene: TRBJ1-2; V gene: TRBV10-3; D gene: -; clone size: -; CDR3 protein: CAISAAGNYGYTF; CDR3 DNA: TGTGCCATCAGTGCTGCGGGGAACTATGGCTACACCTTC
J gene: TRBJ2-2; V gene: TRBV9; D gene: -; clone size: -; CDR3 protein: CASSERNTGELFF; CDR3 DNA: TGTGCCAGCAGCGAGAGGAACACCGGGGAGCTGTTTTTT
J gene: TRBJ2-7; V gene: TRBV7-2; D gene: TRBD1; clone size: -; CDR3 protein: CASSLDWTGTYEQYF; CDR3 DNA: TGTGCCAGCAGCTTAGACTGGACAGGGACGTACGAGCAGTACTTC
J gene: TRBJ1-2; V gene: TRBV2; D gene: -; clone size: once; CDR3 protein: CASTFDRSYTF; CDR3 DNA: TGTGCCAGCACGTTTGACAGGAGCTACACCTTC
J gene: TRBJ1-1; V gene: TRBV11-2; D gene: -; clone size: -; CDR3 protein: CASSSPRQGRDTEAFF; CDR3 DNA: TGTGCCAGCAGCTCCCCCCGCCAGGGCAGGGACACTGAAGCTTTCTTT
J gene: TRBJ2-7; V gene: TRBV5-4; D gene: TRBD1; clone size: -; CDR3 protein: CASSLAPGQGPYEQYF; CDR3 DNA: TGTGCCAGCAGCTTGGCCCCGGGACAGGGGCCCTACGAGCAGTACTTC
J gene: TRBJ2-7; V gene: TRBV5-1; D gene: -; clone size: -; CDR3 protein: CASSLNRDQRIYEQYF; CDR3 DNA: TGCGCCAGCAGCCTAAACCGGGACCAACGAATCTACGAGCAGTACTTC
J gene: TRBJ2-1; V gene: TRBV3-1/TRBV3-2; D gene: -; clone size: -; CDR3 protein: CASSLLNNEQFF; CDR3 DNA: TGTGCCAGCAGCCTTCTTAACAATGAGCAGTTCTTC
J gene: TRBJ2-2; V gene: TRBV6-1; D gene: -; clone size: -; CDR3 protein: CASSEGWGMSNTGELFF; CDR3 DNA: TGTGCCAGCAGTGAGGGGTGGGGGATGTCGAACACCGGGGAGCTGTTTTTT
J gene: TRBJ2-2; V gene: TRBV2; D gene: TRBD2; clone size: -; CDR3 protein: CASSDWTSGGVTGELFF; CDR3 DNA: TGTGCCAGCAGTGACTGGACTAGCGGGGGCGTCACCGGGGAGCTGTTTTTT
J gene: TRBJ1-1; V gene: TRBV15; D gene: -; clone size: -; CDR3 protein: CATSRDSQNTEAFF; CDR3 DNA: TGTGCCACCAGCAGGGACAGCCAGAACACTGAAGCTTTCTTT
J gene: TRBJ1-5; V gene: TRBV7-9; D gene: TRBD1; clone size: few; CDR3 protein: CASSLGTENQPQHF; CDR3 DNA: TGTGCCAGCAGCCTCGGGACAGAGAATCAGCCCCAGCATTTT
J gene: TRBJ2-1; V gene: TRBV24-1; D gene: -; clone size: -; CDR3 protein: CATSDLENEQFF; CDR3 DNA: TGTGCCACCAGTGATCTGGAAAATGAGCAGTTCTTC
J gene: TRBJ2-3; V gene: TRBV7-9; D gene: -; clone size: -; CDR3 protein: CASSLPPADTQYF; CDR3 DNA: TGTGCCAGCAGCCTCCCCCCCGCAGATACGCAGTATTTT
J gene: TRBJ2-5; V gene: TRBV11-2; D gene: -; clone size: -; CDR3 protein: CASSLNPTHIRETQYF; CDR3 DNA: TGTGCCAGCAGCTTAAACCCGACACACATAAGAGAGACCCAGTACTTC
J gene: TRBJ2-4; V gene: TRBV6-6; D gene: -; clone size: -; CDR3 protein: CASSPGLAKNIQYF; CDR3 DNA: TGTGCCAGCAGCCCTGGACTAGCCAAAAACATTCAGTACTTC
J gene: TRBJ2-1; V gene: TRBV27; D gene: -; clone size: -; CDR3 protein: CASSLFAGVQYNEQFF; CDR3 DNA: TGTGCCAGCAGTTTATTTGCGGGCGTTCAGTACAATGAGCAGTTCTTC
J gene: TRBJ2-1; V gene: TRBV7-2; D gene: TRBD2; clone size: -; CDR3 protein: CASSLAVAGGMKQFF; CDR3 DNA: TGTGCCAGCAGCTTAGCGGTAGCGGGAGGCATGAAGCAGTTCTTC
J gene: TRBJ1-1; V gene: TRBV7-2; D gene: TRBD1; clone size: -; CDR3 protein: CASSFWTGGVDTEAFF; CDR3 DNA: TGTGCCAGCAGCTTTTGGACAGGGGGCGTCGACACTGAAGCTTTCTTT
J gene: TRBJ1-2; V gene: TRBV6-4; D gene: TRBD1; clone size: -; CDR3 protein: CASNPGGSVWPDGYTF; CDR3 DNA: TGTGCCAGCAATCCAGGGGGGAGTGTTTGGCCTGATGGCTACACCTTC
J gene: TRBJ2-7; V gene: TRBV12-5; D gene: TRBD2; clone size: -; CDR3 protein: CASGLSGREGRAEQYF; CDR3 DNA: TGTGCTAGTGGTTTGTCCGGACGGGAGGGTAGGGCCGAGCAGTACTTC
J gene: TRBJ2-5; V gene: TRBV7-2; D gene: -; clone size: -; CDR3 protein: CASSLLWGVQETQYF; CDR3 DNA: TGTGCCAGCAGCTTACTCTGGGGAGTACAAGAGACCCAGTACTTC
J gene: TRBJ2-5; V gene: TRBV15; D gene: -; clone size: -; CDR3 protein: CASQGSGETQYF; CDR3 DNA: TGTGCCTCTCAGGGGTCAGGGGAGACCCAGTACTTC
J gene: TRBJ2-7; V gene: TRBV19; D gene: TRBD2; clone size: -; CDR3 protein: CASSIQRGGSYEQYF; CDR3 DNA: TGTGCCAGTAGTATACAGCGGGGGGGAAGCTACGAGCAGTACTTC
J gene: TRBJ1-6; V gene: TRBV7-2; D gene: -; clone size: -; CDR3 protein: CASSLNAGTRVSPLHF; CDR3 DNA: TGTGCCAGCAGCTTAAACGCGGGAACTAGGGTTTCACCCCTCCACTTT
J gene: TRBJ1-1; V gene: TRBV19; D gene: -; clone size: -; CDR3 protein: CASSIRGIGEAFF; CDR3 DNA: TGTGCCAGTAGTATTCGGGGGATCGGGGAAGCTTTCTTT
J gene: TRBJ1-2; V gene: TRBV6-1; D gene: -; clone size: -; CDR3 protein: CASSDRNYGYTF; CDR3 DNA: TGTGCCAGCAGTGACAGGAACTATGGCTACACCTTC
J gene: TRBJ2-6; V gene: TRBV7-2; D gene: -; clone size: -; CDR3 protein: CASKGQGSSSGANVLTF; CDR3 DNA: TGTGCCAGCAAAGGGCAGGGGAGCTCCTCTGGGGCCAACGTCCTGACTTTC
J gene: TRBJ2-3; V gene: TRBV24-1; D gene: TRBD2; clone size: -; CDR3 protein: CATSDPGTSVSTDTQYF; CDR3 DNA: TGTGCCACCAGTGATCCAGGGACTAGCGTTAGCACAGATACGCAGTATTTT
J gene: TRBJ1-1; V gene: TRBV3-1/TRBV3-2; D gene: -; clone size: -; CDR3 protein: CASSQDRGEAFF; CDR3 DNA: TGTGCCAGCAGCCAAGATAGGGGTGAAGCTTTCTTT
J gene: TRBJ2-3; V gene: TRBV7-2; D gene: TRBD2; clone size: -; CDR3 protein: CASSSPGTSADTQYF; CDR3 DNA: TGTGCCAGCAGCTCACCCGGGACTAGCGCAGATACGCAGTATTTT
J gene: TRBJ2-3; V gene: TRBV19; D gene: -; clone size: -; CDR3 protein: CATAESGTDTQYF; CDR3 DNA: TGTGCCACCGCTGAGTCCGGCACAGATACGCAGTATTTT
J gene: TRBJ2-2; V gene: TRBV7-6; D gene: TRBD2; clone size: -; CDR3 protein: CASSLATSGHTGELFF; CDR3 DNA: TGTGCCAGCAGCTTAGCGACTAGCGGTCACACCGGGGAGCTGTTTTTT